This is a list of T cell receptor beta chains from one sample in a study of blood T cell repertoires in COVID-19. Measured with immunoSEQ multiplex PCR; TCRdb has only the in-frame clones, and not every one. The table includes about 300,000 clones, around 89% detected once. What was sequenced was peripheral blood. These receptors originate from a woman aged 25-40 years who had recovered from COVID-19. The CDR3 runs from the conserved cysteine through the conserved F or W. The order of the fields is V gene, J gene, CDR3 protein.

>TRBV5-1|TRBJ2-3
CASSLGEGGFRTDTQYF
>TRBV28|TRBJ1-5
CASTSRQVGAYSNQPQHF
>TRBV18|TRBJ1-4
CASSSRDRGRDEKLFF
>TRBV5-8|TRBJ2-5
CASSYLAGQETQYF
>TRBV19|TRBJ1-2
CASRKTENYGYTF
>TRBV5-4|TRBJ1-2
CASSLVGYSGYTF
>TRBV28|TRBJ2-6
CASSLPALGSGANVLTF
>TRBV7-8|TRBJ2-7
CASSLSRGLWRTGREQYF
>TRBV5-4|TRBJ1-2
CASSFGDRDGYTF
>TRBV30|TRBJ1-2
CAWRRQGSNGYTF